Described below is a single T cell receptor beta chain sequence and its context. No antigen is known for it. V lost 5 bases and J lost 6; bases outside the gene matches: 6. The germline V gene encodes CDR1 SSHAT and CDR2 FNYEAQ (reference sequence). The CDR3 is 14 residues long. Assay used: immunoSEQ multiplex PCR; TCRdb lists only in-frame clones, some missing. The data show approximately 76,000 clones, 70% to 90% seen once. This specimen belongs to a study of T cells in localized non-small cell lung cancer. Study-level findings and limits: Adjacent uninvolved lung had the highest clonality, suggesting focused antigen responses. Longer survival (overall) was linked to higher T cell density in blood. Within adjacent lung there appeared a median approximately 58 of the top 100 tumor clones.

The V call is TRBV7-7, the J call TRBJ2-3; TRBD1 matches 9 bases. The receptor comes from a female donor of 60 years or more with stage I lung adenocarcinoma. The material sequenced was peripheral blood, taken before any cancer treatment. CDR3 in amino acids: CASSTDRGSDTQYF. The CDR3 bases are TGTGCCAGCAGCACCGACAGGGGGTCTGATACGCAGTATTTT.